This T cell receptor (beta chain) was obtained from a study of blood T cell repertoires in COVID-19. The cohort comprised adults aged 18 to 89 years residing in about 25 US areas. Clones were sequenced by immunoSEQ multiplex PCR, and TCRdb holds only the in-frame ones, with some missing. Of fewer than 400,000 clones listed, approximately 91% were seen once; the top ten hold less than 4%. The length of the CDR3 is 14 residues. From germline, CDR1 is MNHEY and CDR2 SMNVEV (reference sequence). V gave up 6 bases and J gave up 7 bases; unmatched junction bases: 9. The gene calls are TRBV27 and TRBJ1-1, with 9 bases lining up with TRBD1. The receptor comes from a woman aged 25 to 39 who had been exposed to COVID-19. The sequencing sample was made of PBMCs or T cells enriched from blood (not recorded which). CDR3 coding DNA: TGTGCCAGCAGCATCACAGGGGGCTCCCTTGAAGCTTTCTTT. Translated: CASSITGGSLEAFF.